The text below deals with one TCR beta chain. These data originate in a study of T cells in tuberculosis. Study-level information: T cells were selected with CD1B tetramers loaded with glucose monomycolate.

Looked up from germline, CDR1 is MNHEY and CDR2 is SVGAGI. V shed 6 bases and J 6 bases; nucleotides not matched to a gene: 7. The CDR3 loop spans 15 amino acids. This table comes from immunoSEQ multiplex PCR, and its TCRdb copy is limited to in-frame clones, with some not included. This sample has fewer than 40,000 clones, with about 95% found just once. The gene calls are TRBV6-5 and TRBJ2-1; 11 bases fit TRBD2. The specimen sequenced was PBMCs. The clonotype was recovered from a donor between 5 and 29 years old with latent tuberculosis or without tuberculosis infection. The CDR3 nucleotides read TGTGCCAGCAGCCCAACTAGCGGGGGAATCAATGAGCAGTTCTTC. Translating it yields CASSPTSGGINEQFF.